A selection of T cell receptor beta chains follows, all from one sample in a study of CD8 T cell repertoires and HIV-1 epitope variants. What these receptors recognize is not known. The assay was immunoSEQ multiplex PCR, and TCRdb's table has in-frame clones only and misses some. The data show a few thousand clones, around 61% seen once. Input material: cultured CD8+ T cells derived from PBMCs. These receptors came from a male donor with HIV. The CDR3 runs from the conserved cysteine through the conserved F or W. A D gene is named only where the DNA matches it firmly. Only some rows state a clone size, as once, few, many or a class for expanded clones.

v_call: TRBV9
j_call: TRBJ1-1
clone_size: -
d_call: -
cdr3_aa: CASSPWRADLPPEAFF
cdr3_nt: TGTGCCAGCAGCCCCTGGAGGGCAGACCTCCCCCCTGAAGCTTTCTTT

v_call: TRBV7-3
j_call: TRBJ1-5
clone_size: few
d_call: -
cdr3_aa: CASSFGGNQPQHF
cdr3_nt: TGTGCCAGCAGCTTTGGCGGAAATCAGCCCCAGCATTTT

v_call: TRBV2
j_call: TRBJ2-3
clone_size: -
d_call: TRBD1
cdr3_aa: CASRGGQVSTDTQYF
cdr3_nt: TGTGCCAGCAGAGGTGGACAGGTTAGCACAGATACGCAGTATTTT

v_call: TRBV10-2
j_call: TRBJ2-3
clone_size: -
d_call: -
cdr3_aa: CASSDGNSESFTDTQYF
cdr3_nt: TGCGCCAGCAGTGACGGGAATAGCGAGAGCTTCACAGATACGCAGTATTTT

v_call: TRBV28
j_call: TRBJ1-3
clone_size: -
d_call: -
cdr3_aa: CASSLETRTVDGNTIYF
cdr3_nt: TGTGCCAGCAGTTTAGAGACTCGGACGGTGGACGGAAACACCATATATTTT

v_call: TRBV5-1
j_call: TRBJ2-3
clone_size: -
d_call: TRBD2
cdr3_aa: CASSLYSGRSDTQYF
cdr3_nt: TGCGCCAGCAGCTTGTATAGCGGGCGTTCAGATACGCAGTATTTT

v_call: TRBV7-2
j_call: TRBJ1-5
clone_size: few
d_call: TRBD1
cdr3_aa: CASSSGTDNQPQHF
cdr3_nt: TGTGCCAGCAGCTCTGGGACAGATAATCAGCCCCAGCATTTT

v_call: TRBV19
j_call: TRBJ2-1
clone_size: -
d_call: -
cdr3_aa: CASGARGSDEQFF
cdr3_nt: TGTGCCAGTGGGGCAAGGGGGTCGGATGAGCAGTTCTTC

v_call: TRBV7-9
j_call: TRBJ2-1
clone_size: -
d_call: TRBD2
cdr3_aa: CASSLLWLAGYNEQFF
cdr3_nt: TGTGCCAGCAGCTTACTCTGGCTAGCGGGCTACAATGAGCAGTTCTTC

v_call: TRBV6-5
j_call: TRBJ2-1
clone_size: few
d_call: -
cdr3_aa: CASSSRDSDEQFF
cdr3_nt: TGTGCCAGCAGTTCCCGGGACTCGGATGAGCAGTTCTTC

v_call: TRBV28
j_call: TRBJ2-7
clone_size: once
d_call: -
cdr3_aa: CASSALLGEQYF
cdr3_nt: TGTGCCAGCAGTGCACTTCTTGGCGAGCAGTACTTC